This TCR beta chain was identified during a study of somatic mutations in cytotoxic T cells in rheumatoid arthritis. TCRdb's copy holds only in-frame clones and misses some; the assay was immunoSEQ multiplex PCR. The profile covers about 16,000 clones, with around 82% appearing a single time and approximately 17% taken by the ten largest. This CDR3 is 14 amino acids long. Trimming cost V 4 bases and J 10 bases, with 17 bases left between them. Per the germline V gene, CDR1 is MGHDK and CDR2 is SYGVNS. Study-wide findings and caveats: Antigens bound by the expanded CD8+ clones were not identified. Any difference in CD8+ T-cell clonality between patients who had rheumatoid arthritis and healthy controls who were age-matched was not statistically significant. Of 65 patients, seven to nine had a largest CD8+ clone that exceeded 20% of CD8+ cells.

About this clone itself: Its matching antigen is unknown.

The source is a woman in her forties or fifties with rheumatoid arthritis. The V call is TRBV25-1, the J call TRBJ2-1; D perhaps matches TRBD2 (5 bases). The source material was CD8+ T cells sorted from blood. CDR3 region: CASSASWYNEEQFF. The CDR3 bases are TGTGCCAGCAGTGCTAGCTGGTACAATGAAGAGCAGTTCTTC.